This entry lists 21 T cell receptor beta chains sequenced from one sample in a study of T cell clones after liver transplantation (dated by TCRdb to between 2018 and 2020). Library preparation employed the immunoSEQ multiplex PCR assay. TCRdb provides this immuneACCESS table in a form limited to in-frame rearrangements. Some clones are lacking; in checked studies, under half of them reflect an unresolved V gene, and why the rest are absent is not known. For this sample there are nearly 11,000 clones; over 55% appear just once. The biggest ten clones account for roughly a quarter of the sample. Sequenced here: CD4+ T cells from blood, sampled almost 33 months after liver transplant. Every receptor here comes from a human patient who received a liver transplant. Because of the transplant, the T cells may be the graft donor's rather than the patient's own.

V usage is TRBV6-5 and J usage is TRBJ2-3, with 10 bases identical to TRBD2. This CDR3 has 16 amino acids. The trim removed 2 bases at V and 4 bases at J, leaving 6 bases unmatched. CDR1 is MNHEY, CDR2 SVGAGI, per germline. CDR3 protein: CASSYNPSGSSDTQYF. For the CDR3, the DNA is TGTGCCAGCAGTTACAATCCTAGCGGGAGTTCAGATACGCAGTATTTT.

The rearrangement uses TRBV6-5 and TRBJ2-1; D might be TRBD1 (6 bases). Germline loops: CDR1 MNHEY, CDR2 SVGAGI. The CDR3 is 15 amino acids. The V and J ends lost 4 bases and 7 bases respectively, with 17 bases between them. The CDR3 nucleotides read TGTGCCAGCAGTTTCGGACAGAGGGTGTTGAATGAGCAGTTCTTC. This sequence encodes CASSFGQRVLNEQFF.

The chain uses TRBV28 and TRBJ2-1; 9 bases agree with TRBD2. Germline CDR1 and CDR2: MDHEN and SYDVKM. CDR3 length: 15 amino acids. V shed 3 bases and J 6 bases; nucleotides not matched to a gene: 6. This CDR3 is CASSFGTSRVNEQFF. CDR3 sequence (DNA): TGTGCCAGCAGTTTTGGGACTAGCAGGGTCAATGAGCAGTTCTTC.

This clone was seen just once. The V gene is TRBV9, the J gene TRBJ2-5, with D unclear. Between the trimmed V and J ends, which lost 2 bases and 3 bases, there was a span of 11 bases. The CDR3 runs 14 residues. The germline gives CDR1 SGDLS, CDR2 YYNGEE. The CDR3 is CASSVYAAKETQYF. The CDR3 DNA reads as TGTGCCAGCAGCGTGTATGCAGCCAAAGAGACCCAGTACTTC.

The rearrangement uses TRBV30 and TRBJ2-6; 7 positions agree with TRBD1. CDR1 is GTSNPN, CDR2 SVGIG, per germline (reference sequence). V gave up 4 bases and J gave up 2 bases; unmatched junction bases: 2. The CDR3 runs to 14 residues. The CDR3 sequence is CAWTDRAGANVLTF. The CDR3 DNA sequence: TGTGCCTGGACAGACAGGGCTGGGGCCAACGTCCTGACTTTC.

The rearrangement uses TRBV6-7 and TRBJ1-2; perhaps TRBD1 as D (6 bases). TRBV6-7 belongs to the ORF category, with a function that is uncertain. The CDR3 extends over 15 amino acids. Deletions cut 0 bases from V and 7 bases from J, with 15 bases between. The CDR3 DNA is TGTGCCAGCAGTTACTCCACAGGGACGGCCGCTGGCTACACCTTC. Translation: CASSYSTGTAAGYTF.

The chain combines TRBV28 with TRBJ2-7, with a tentative D call TRBD1 (7 bases). Trimming left V 3 bases short and J 3 bases short, with 12 bases between. Per the germline V gene, CDR1 is MDHEN and CDR2 is SYDVKM. CDR3 length equals 14 residues. CDR3 amino acids: CASSFRGVGYEQYF. CDR3 nucleotide sequence: TGTGCCAGCAGTTTCAGGGGGGTAGGCTACGAGCAGTACTTC. Together with reference TRBV28 and TRBJ2-7, the CDR3 gives the full variable domain: DVKVTQSSRYLVKRTGEKVFLECVQDMDHENMFWYRQDPGLGLRLIYFSYDVKMKEKGDIPEGYSVSREKKERFSLILESASTNQTSMYLCASSFRGVGYEQYFGPGTRLTVT.

The rearrangement links TRBV27 to TRBJ2-3, with TRBD1 matching over 10 bases. The CDR3 totals 15 residues. Germline V lookup: CDR1 MNHEY, CDR2 SMNVEV (reference sequence). The ends lost 2 bases at V and 2 bases at J; junction bases unmatched: 1. The CDR3 sequence: CASSLGTGVTDTQYF. In DNA form, the CDR3 reads TGTGCCAGCAGTTTAGGGACAGGGGTCACAGATACGCAGTATTTT.

This rearrangement joins TRBV2 to TRBJ2-3, with D uncertain. Germline values: CDR1 SNHLY, CDR2 FYNNEI. The CDR3 sequence is 14 residues long. V lost 2 bases and J lost 0, with 6 bases in between. The CDR3 coding sequence is TGTGCCAGCAGTGAATCCTCTAGCACAGATACGCAGTATTTT. It codes for CASSESSSTDTQYF.

The J gene is TRBJ2-5, the V gene TRBV28; the D gene could be TRBD1 or TRBD2 (6 bases each). Germline V lookup: CDR1 MDHEN, CDR2 SYDVKM. The CDR3 spans 14 residues. V lost 6 bases, J lost 2 bases, and 13 bases lay in between. The CDR3 bases are TGTGCCAGCAGCCCGCGGGACAATCAAGAGACCCAGTACTTC. It translates to CASSPRDNQETQYF.

The chain uses TRBV29-1 and TRBJ2-5, with a possible D match to TRBD2 (6 bases). The CDR3 is made up of 13 amino acids. CDR1 and CDR2 (germline): SQVTM, ANQGSEA. V was trimmed by 2 bases and J by 5 bases, leaving 12 bases between them. CDR3 protein: CSVEWEAGETQYF. CDR3 coding DNA: TGCAGCGTTGAATGGGAGGCCGGGGAGACCCAGTACTTC.

V gene TRBV12-2 combines with J gene TRBJ2-7; the table gives TRBD2 as D, unverified against the DNA. TRBV12-2 is annotated as a pseudogene. The CDR3 is made up of 12 amino acids. The CDR3 protein is CASRFFGGEQYV. As DNA, the CDR3 is TGTGCAAGTCGCTTTTTTGGGGGGGAGCAGTACGTC.

CDR3 protein: CASSGEGRSNTGELFF. CDR3 nucleotide sequence: TGTGCCAGCAGTGGGGAGGGGAGGTCGAACACCGGGGAGCTGTTTTTT. The chain is built from TRBV6-4 and TRBJ2-2; 7 bases fit TRBD2. CDR3 size: 16 residues. CDR1 is MRHNA and CDR2 is SNTAGT in the germline V gene. V lost 4 bases to trimming and J lost 0 bases; unmatched junction nucleotides: 5.

The V gene is TRBV5-4, the J gene TRBJ2-6; TRBD1 matches 12 bases. Germline CDR1 and CDR2: SGHNT and YYREEE (reference sequence). The J segment lost 3 bases and the V segment lost 4 bases, leaving 14 bases of the junction unmatched. The CDR3 sequence is 20 residues long. The DNA of the CDR3 is TGTGCCAGCAGCGACGGGGACAGGGGGCTTTTTATCCTTGGGGCCAACGTCCTGACTTTC. Protein sequence: CASSDGDRGLFILGANVLTF.

The V gene is TRBV2, the J gene TRBJ2-2, with a possible D match to TRBD1 (5 bases). The CDR3 covers 16 residues. V was shortened by 5 bases and J by 1 base, with 14 bases between the two germline ends. CDR1 and CDR2 from the germline V gene are SNHLY and FYNNEI. The CDR3 protein is CASSTRDLLNTGELFF. The CDR3 bases are TGTGCCAGCAGTACCAGGGATTTGTTGAACACCGGGGAGCTGTTTTTT.

The rearrangement joins TRBV7-9 to TRBJ2-3; D possibly matches TRBD1 or TRBD2 (5 bases each). The CDR3 runs to 15 residues. CDR1 and CDR2 (germline): SEHNR, FQNEAQ (reference sequence). V lost 4 bases to trimming and J lost 1 base, with 12 bases between them. The CDR3 coding sequence is TGTGCCAGCAGCTCGTACAGAGGGGGCACAGATACGCAGTATTTT. Its protein product is CASSSYRGGTDTQYF.

This sequence joins TRBV7-8 and TRBJ1-2; 7 bases are shared with TRBD1. CDR1 and CDR2 (germline): SGHVS, FQNEAQ. This CDR3 is 14 amino acids long. After removal of 4 bases from V and 7 bases from J, the junction contained 9 bases not matched to a gene. The CDR3 reads CASSSRQGSSGYTF. The CDR3 DNA follows: TGTGCCAGCAGCTCCCGACAGGGATCATCTGGCTACACCTTC.

A few counts support this clone. The chain has TRBV28 and TRBJ2-7; weak D call: TRBD2 (7 bases). V lost 8 bases, J lost 0 bases, and 35 bases lay in between. The CDR3 is 21 residues long. Germline CDR1 MDHEN, CDR2 SYDVKM. This CDR3 is CASGTSVLGTNHTRASYEQYF. CDR3 in DNA: TGTGCCAGCGGGACATCGGTACTCGGGACTAATCACACAAGAGCCTCCTACGAGCAGTACTTC.

The chain recombines TRBV7-9 with TRBJ1-2; D unclear. Trimming stripped 7 bases from V and 6 bases from J, with 15 bases between. Germline V CDR1 and CDR2: SEHNR, FQNEAQ (reference sequence). The CDR3 totals 13 residues. CDR3 protein: CASTRTGRDGYTF. CDR3 in DNA: TGTGCCAGCACACGAACGGGTAGAGATGGCTACACCTTC.

The rearrangement links TRBV7-6 to TRBJ2-7; 7 bases agree with TRBD1. The germline V gene encodes CDR1 SGHVS and CDR2 FNYEAQ. J lost 3 bases, V lost 3 bases, and 5 bases had no gene match. The CDR3 contains 14 residues. CDR3 DNA: TGTGCCAGCAGCTTGGGACAGACCAGCTACGAGCAGTACTTC. Translation: CASSLGQTSYEQYF.

This chain connects TRBV5-4 to TRBJ2-2; TRBD1 is a possible D gene (5 bases). The CDR3 is 16 residues long. Germline V lookup: CDR1 SGHNT, CDR2 YYREEE (reference sequence). Trimming took 1 base from V and 5 from J, leaving 15 bases between them. CDR3 in DNA: TGTGCCAGCAGCTTGTTCGACAGTCGAGGAACCGGGGAGCTGTTTTTT. It encodes CASSLFDSRGTGELFF.